The 6 T cell receptor beta chains in this list originate from one sample, sequenced in a study of blood T cell repertoires in COVID-19. Assay: immunoSEQ multiplex PCR; the TCRdb copy retains only in-frame clones and omits some. The table includes roughly 180,000 clones, over 80% detected once. The sequenced sample was PBMCs or T cells enriched from blood (not recorded which). These receptors originate from a woman aged 55 to 70 who had recovered from COVID-19.

The V call is TRBV14, the J call TRBJ2-5; weak D call: TRBD2 (6 bases). This CDR3 is built from 13 residues. In germline, CDR1 is SGHDN, CDR2 FVKESK. V lost 6 bases and J lost 3, with 11 bases in between. The CDR3 loop reads CASRRLGEETQYF. In DNA form, the CDR3 reads TGTGCCAGCAGAAGACTAGGGGAAGAGACCCAGTACTTC.

V usage is TRBV7-3 and J usage is TRBJ1-1; 7 nucleotides align to TRBD1. Germline V gene sequence: CDR1 SGHTA, CDR2 FQGTGA. CDR3 length: 13 amino acids. V lost 4 bases to trimming and J lost 6 bases; unmatched junction nucleotides: 5. CDR3 coding DNA: TGTGCCAGCAGCTCTCAGCAGGGGGCTGAAGCTTTCTTT. Residues: CASSSQQGAEAFF.

Many counts were recorded for this clone. Other DNA sequences within the sample encode an identical CDR3. The genes are TRBV5-6 and TRBJ1-1; TRBD1 matches 7 bases. CDR1 is SGHDT, CDR2 YYEEEE, per germline. The trim removed 4 bases at V and 3 bases at J, leaving 3 bases unmatched. The CDR3 loop spans 13 amino acids. The CDR3 loop reads CASSPGTDTEAFF. CDR3 coding DNA: TGTGCCAGCAGCCCCGGGACAGACACTGAAGCTTTCTTT.

This clone was seen once. A read error may produce the germline difference seen at one junction end. This sequence joins TRBV5-1 and TRBJ1-2, with D possibly TRBD1 on 5 matching bases. Germline CDR1 SGHRS, CDR2 YFSETQ. The CDR3 totals 13 residues. The DNA for the CDR3 is TGCGCCAGCAGTTTGGTTGAAGGGGATGGCTACACCTTC. The encoded protein is CASSLVEGDGYTF.

This chain connects TRBV28 to TRBJ1-1; the match to TRBD1 covers 9 bases. V lost 6 bases and J lost 4; bases outside the gene matches: 9. Germline V CDR1 and CDR2: MDHEN, SYDVKM. The CDR3 runs 15 residues. CDR3 in DNA: TGTGCCAGCAGCTCCGCGGGACAGGGTTTCACTGAAGCTTTCTTT. Its protein product is CASSSAGQGFTEAFF.

V is TRBV27 and J is TRBJ1-6; 8 nucleotides match TRBD1. Germline V gene sequence: CDR1 MNHEY, CDR2 SMNVEV (reference sequence). The CDR3 covers 17 residues. The V and J ends lost 3 bases and 8 bases, in that order; junction bases with no gene match: 12. The CDR3: CASSLGRGQVPYSPLHF. In nucleotides, the CDR3 is TGTGCCAGCAGTTTGGGAAGGGGACAGGTCCCGTATTCACCCCTCCACTTT.